This T cell receptor (beta chain) was documented in a study of cytomegalovirus exposure and HLA in healthy donors. The study's findings and limits: Researchers catalogued approximately 160 TCR beta chains as cytomegalovirus-associated. Subsequent analysis of the 95 to 150 validation repertoires found a tendency for first-cohort TCR clusters to co-occur.

About this clone: What it binds is not known.

Sequencing used immunoSEQ multiplex PCR; TCRdb keeps in-frame clones, though not all of them. The sample includes about 140,000 clones, 86% of them seen just once. The TCR comes from a man aged 18 to 30 in good health and CMV-seronegative. Sequenced: PBMCs.

Here the CDR3 reads CASSRPGLDRGVEAFF. DNA of the CDR3: TGTGCCAGCAGCCGGCCGGGCTTGGACAGGGGTGTTGAAGCTTTCTTT. This chain uses TRBV14 with TRBJ1-1; TRBD1 matches at 9 bases. The ends lost 4 bases at V and 7 bases at J; junction bases unmatched: 13. Looked up from germline, CDR1 is SGHDN and CDR2 is FVKESK. This CDR3 spans 16 amino acids.